This is a list of T cell receptor beta chains from one sample in a study of T-cell memory formation after mild COVID-19. TCRdb processed the 5' RACE reads anew with MiXCR; each CDR3 protein has one entry. The sample includes 200,000 to 300,000 distinct CDR3 sequences, approximately 15% of them seen just once. The specimen was PBMCs or a T cell subset sorted from them (not recorded which). Receptor source: a man younger than 35 who had mild COVID-19 (a few samples of this study predate the infection). Cell type and time point are not known. Each CDR3 is given with its conserved first and last residue. Each record gives: D gene, clone size, J gene, CDR3 length, V gene, CDR3 protein, CDR3 DNA. A D gene is named only where the DNA matches it firmly. Clone size appears in some rows only: once, few, many, or a class for an expanded clone.

TRBD2 few TRBJ2-5 15 TRBV28 CASSSGLAGVETQYF TGTGCCAGCAGTTCGGGACTAGCGGGGGTCGAGACCCAGTACTTC
. . TRBJ2-5 13 TRBV11-2 CASGQGSFETQYF TGTGCCAGCGGGCAGGGAAGCTTTGAGACCCAGTACTTC
TRBD1 few TRBJ1-2 15 TRBV7-2 CASSSRQGANYGYTF TGTGCCAGCAGCTCAAGACAGGGTGCGAACTATGGCTACACCTTC
. few TRBJ2-3 14 TRBV7-2 CASSLTGPGDTQYF TGTGCCAGCAGCTTAACGGGGCCCGGGGATACGCAGTATTTT
. . TRBJ1-6 16 TRBV7-2 CASSPHSPGGSSPLHF TGTGCCAGCAGCCCTCACAGCCCGGGGGGAAGTTCACCCCTCCACTTT
TRBD1 . TRBJ2-1 16 TRBV20-1 CSAETGGRRGTNEQFF TGCAGTGCTGAAACAGGGGGCCGCCGGGGGACCAATGAGCAGTTCTTC
. few TRBJ2-3 15 TRBV20-1 CSARSATPATDTQYF TGCAGTGCCCGGTCGGCTACACCGGCCACAGATACGCAGTATTTT
TRBD2 few TRBJ2-5 15 TRBV11-2 CASSFRTSGVETQYF TGTGCCAGCAGCTTTCGGACTAGCGGGGTAGAGACCCAGTACTTC
. few TRBJ1-2 12 TRBV6-2/TRBV6-3 CASRTGTDGYTF TGTGCCAGCAGAACCGGGACGGATGGCTACACCTTC
TRBD1 few TRBJ2-3 15 TRBV18 CASSPWTGATDTQYF TGTGCCAGCTCACCTTGGACAGGGGCCACAGATACGCAGTATTTT
. . TRBJ2-2 17 TRBV20-1 CSARRGIQGSDTGELFF TGCAGTGCTAGAAGGGGGATACAGGGATCAGACACCGGGGAGCTGTTTTTT
. . TRBJ2-4 12 TRBV7-2 CASSLLVSIQYF TGTGCCAGCAGCTTACTTGTTTCTATTCAGTACTTC
. many TRBJ2-1 13 TRBV7-2 CASSLGRGSEQFF TGTGCCAGCAGCTTAGGACGGGGCAGTGAGCAGTTCTTC
. . TRBJ2-7 15 TRBV10-3 CAISEPGTRLYEQYF TGTGCCATCAGTGAGCCCGGGACTCGCCTCTACGAGCAGTACTTC
. . TRBJ1-2 15 TRBV5-5 CASSTPPLANYGYTF TGTGCCAGCAGCACCCCGCCCCTCGCTAACTATGGCTACACCTTC
. few TRBJ1-2 15 TRBV4-1 CASSQSTGIGYGYTF TGCGCCAGCAGCCAAAGTACAGGGATCGGGTATGGCTACACCTTC
. few TRBJ2-3 12 TRBV7-6 CASSPTRDTQYF TGTGCCAGCAGCCCAACCCGAGATACGCAGTATTTT
TRBD2 few TRBJ2-3 17 TRBV29-1 CSVDGLAGGPGTDTQYF TGCAGCGTTGATGGACTAGCGGGGGGGCCGGGCACAGATACGCAGTATTTT
. . TRBJ2-2 13 TRBV4-1 CASSRETTGELFF TGCGCCAGCAGCCGCGAGACCACCGGGGAGCTGTTTTTT
TRBD2 . TRBJ2-1 15 TRBV6-5 CASSGLAGGHDEQFF TGTGCCAGCAGTGGACTAGCGGGGGGGCACGATGAGCAGTTCTTC
TRBD1 few TRBJ2-1 19 TRBV6-2/TRBV6-3 CASSTTRPGQGMVRNEQFF TGTGCCAGCAGCACTACTCGCCCCGGACAGGGAATGGTTCGCAATGAGCAGTTCTTC
. . TRBJ2-5 14 TRBV24-1 CATASRGRQETQYF TGTGCCACCGCATCGCGGGGTAGGCAAGAGACCCAGTACTTC
TRBD1 few TRBJ2-2 15 TRBV5-1 CASSEHRGRTGELFF TGCGCCAGCAGCGAACACAGGGGACGTACCGGGGAGCTGTTTTTT
. . TRBJ1-4 15 TRBV4-2 CASSHSRRGGEKLFF TGTGCCAGCAGCCACAGCCGGAGAGGGGGAGAAAAACTGTTTTTT
. . TRBJ1-5 12 TRBV20-1 CSVRGGNQPQHF TGCAGTGTGCGGGGCGGCAATCAGCCCCAGCATTTT
. . TRBJ2-5 14 TRBV20-1 CSARASFIRETQYF TGCAGTGCTAGAGCTTCCTTTATTCGGGAGACCCAGTACTTC
. many TRBJ1-3 13 TRBV20-1 CSADPNSGNTIYF TGCAGTGCGGACCCAAACTCTGGAAACACCATATATTTT
TRBD1 few TRBJ1-2 17 TRBV6-5 CASRRDRQSPMRNTYTF TGTGCCAGCAGACGGGACAGACAATCACCTATGAGAAATACCTACACCTTC
TRBD2 once TRBJ2-3 17 TRBV11-2 CASSLGRSGEFTDTQYF TGTGCCAGCAGCTTGGGTCGGAGCGGGGAATTCACAGATACGCAGTATTTT
. many TRBJ2-2 13 TRBV29-1 CSGRLGSLGELFF TGCAGCGGGCGACTAGGAAGTCTCGGGGAGCTGTTTTTT
TRBD1 many TRBJ2-1 13 TRBV5-1 CASSPDRALLWFF TGCGCCAGCAGCCCAGACAGGGCTCTATTATGGTTCTTC
. . TRBJ2-7 13 TRBV4-1 CASSRTGSYEQYF TGCGCCAGCAGCCGAACAGGGTCCTACGAGCAGTACTTC
TRBD2 few TRBJ2-3 19 TRBV12-3/TRBV12-4 CASSTLTSGGARGTDTQYF TGTGCCAGCAGTACCCTGACTAGCGGGGGGGCCCGGGGCACAGATACGCAGTATTTT
. few TRBJ2-2 14 TRBV12-3/TRBV12-4 CASSLNSRTGELFF TGTGCCAGCAGTTTAAACAGCCGCACCGGGGAGCTGTTTTTT
. many TRBJ1-1 14 TRBV7-2 CASSSQTGHTEAFF TGTGCCAGCAGCTCCCAGACGGGGCACACTGAAGCTTTCTTT
. . TRBJ2-7 13 TRBV14 CASSISGSYEQYF TGTGCCAGCAGCATCAGTGGCAGCTACGAGCAGTACTTC
. . TRBJ2-1 15 TRBV7-2 CASSPQASRYGEQFF TGTGCCAGCAGCCCCCAGGCTAGCCGGTATGGTGAGCAGTTCTTC
TRBD1 few TRBJ2-2 16 TRBV6-5 CASSYETGPSVGELFF TGTGCCAGCAGTTACGAGACAGGGCCTAGTGTCGGGGAGCTGTTTTTT
. few TRBJ2-1 14 TRBV29-1 CSVEDGGPYNEQFF TGCAGCGTTGAAGATGGGGGGCCCTACAATGAGCAGTTCTTC
. . TRBJ1-6 16 TRBV6-2/TRBV6-3 CASSRRRTSYNSPLHF TGTGCCAGCAGCCGACGGCGGACCTCCTATAATTCACCCCTCCACTTT
. . TRBJ2-1 13 TRBV9 CASSVEHPHEQFF TGTGCCAGCAGCGTAGAACATCCCCATGAGCAGTTCTTC
TRBD2 many TRBJ2-7 15 TRBV5-6 CASSLGGGSSYEQYF TGTGCCAGCAGCTTGGGCGGGGGGTCCTCCTACGAGCAGTACTTC
. . TRBJ2-3 15 TRBV5-1 CASSPSGLSTDTQYF TGCGCCAGCAGCCCTTCGGGTCTGAGCACAGATACGCAGTATTTT
. few TRBJ2-7 16 TRBV5-6 CASSLGPPSFLYEQYF TGTGCCAGCAGCTTGGGCCCTCCATCGTTCTTATACGAGCAGTACTTC
TRBD1 . TRBJ2-4 14 TRBV20-1 CSAAAGTGINIQYF TGCAGTGCAGCCGCCGGGACAGGAATCAACATTCAGTACTTC
TRBD1 few TRBJ2-2 16 TRBV24-1 CATSDYRQGTPGELFF TGTGCCACCAGTGATTACCGACAGGGGACCCCCGGGGAGCTGTTTTTT
. few TRBJ1-1 14 TRBV6-6 CASSTDTMNTEAFF TGTGCCAGCAGTACCGACACCATGAACACTGAAGCTTTCTTT
TRBD1 many TRBJ2-3 14 TRBV6-2/TRBV6-3 CASSLGQATDTQYF TGTGCCAGCAGTTTGGGACAGGCCACAGATACGCAGTATTTT
. few TRBJ1-6 14 TRBV7-9 CASSLALVNSPLHF TGTGCCAGCAGCTTAGCGTTGGTTAATTCACCCCTCCACTTT
. few TRBJ2-3 11 TRBV24-1 CATVSGITQYF TGTGCCACGGTCAGTGGGATTACGCAGTATTTT
TRBD2 few TRBJ2-1 15 TRBV2 CASRPTSGVLDEQFF TGTGCCAGCAGGCCGACTAGCGGGGTTCTCGATGAGCAGTTCTTC
. . TRBJ1-2 14 TRBV18 CASSPSQMNYGYTF TGTGCCAGCTCACCGAGTCAGATGAACTATGGCTACACCTTC